This entry lists 20 T cell receptor beta chains sequenced from one sample in a study of blood T cell repertoires in COVID-19. Sequencing was performed with immunoSEQ multiplex PCR; in TCRdb, only in-frame clones are kept and a portion is missing. The table lists roughly 340,000 clones, 75% to 90% of them singletons. Sequenced sample: PBMCs or T cells enriched from blood (not recorded which). The origin of the receptors is a young man who had recovered from COVID-19.

The rearrangement uses TRBV21-1 and TRBJ1-5; the table calls TRBD1, which could not be checked here. TRBV21-1 is a pseudogene. This CDR3 comprises 16 residues. This CDR3 reads CASSNGQSHSNQPQHF. The CDR3 coding sequence is TGTGCCAGCAGCAACGGACAGTCCCATAGCAATCAGCCCCAGCATTTT.

V gene TRBV18 combines with J gene TRBJ2-1; tentatively, D is TRBD2 (6 bases). Deletions cut 3 bases from V and 7 bases from J, with 7 bases between. The CDR3 totals 12 residues. Germline V gives CDR1 KGHSH, CDR2 LQKENI. CDR3 region: CASSPGGNEQFF. The CDR3 bases are TGTGCCAGCTCACCCGGAGGGAATGAGCAGTTCTTC.

This chain connects TRBV11-2 to TRBJ1-1; D ambiguous. Germline CDR1 reads SGHAT; CDR2 reads FQNNGV. V was pared by 0 bases and J by 0 bases, with 14 bases between. The CDR3 runs to 17 residues. CDR3 residues: CASSLDRWREMNTEAFF. The CDR3 DNA reads TGTGCCAGCAGCTTAGATCGGTGGAGGGAGATGAACACTGAAGCTTTCTTT.

Written as DNA, the CDR3 is TGTGCCAGCAGTGACCGGCCAGGATCCTATGGCTACACCTTC. Amino acid sequence: CASSDRPGSYGYTF. The chain recombines TRBV2 with TRBJ1-2; D unresolved. Per the germline V gene, CDR1 is SNHLY and CDR2 is FYNNEI. V lost 3 bases to trimming and J lost 4 bases, with 12 bases between them. There are 14 residues in the CDR3.

The sample holds one count of this clone. The rearrangement links TRBV28 to TRBJ1-6, with TRBD1 as a possible D gene (5 bases). The germline V gene has CDR1 MDHEN and CDR2 SYDVKM. This CDR3 region has 15 residues. Between the trimmed V and J ends, which lost 2 bases and 6 bases, there was a span of 11 bases. CDR3 region: CASSLTGEGNSPLHF. The CDR3 region has the DNA TGTGCCAGCAGTTTAACGGGGGAAGGTAATTCACCCCTCCACTTT.

The J gene is TRBJ2-7, the V gene TRBV3-1 (or the pseudogene TRBV3-2), with 9 positions matching TRBD1. This CDR3 region has 11 residues. The V gene end was trimmed by 2 bases and the J gene end by 11 bases; junction bases not matched to a gene: 1. Germline CDR1 and CDR2: LGHDT and YNNKEL (reference sequence). The CDR3 reads CASSQTGGKYF. Here the CDR3 DNA reads TGTGCCAGCAGCCAAACAGGGGGCAAGTACTTC.

This chain joins TRBV5-1 and TRBJ2-5; 7 bases align to TRBD1. CDR1 SGHRS and CDR2 YFSETQ come from the germline V gene. V trimming: 1 base; J trimming: 1 base; junction bases outside the gene matches: 4. The CDR3 loop spans 15 amino acids. The CDR3 DNA follows: TGCGCCAGCAGCTTGATGGACAGGACCCAAGAGACCCAGTACTTC. It translates to CASSLMDRTQETQYF.

The V gene is TRBV2, the J gene TRBJ1-2, with D uncertain. V was cut by 11 bases and J by 8 bases, with 27 bases left in between. This CDR3 spans 15 amino acids. Germline CDR1 reads SNHLY; CDR2 reads FYNNEI. The chain's CDR3 is CASHPRVIFNRGYTF. The DNA of the CDR3 is TGTGCCTCCCATCCCCGGGTTATTTTTAATCGGGGCTACACCTTC.

The chain has TRBV29-1 and TRBJ1-1, with TRBD1 as a possible D gene (5 bases). Germline V gene sequence: CDR1 SQVTM, CDR2 ANQGSEA. Trimming pared 4 bases from V and 1 base from J, leaving 7 bases between. CDR3 size: 12 residues. The CDR3 spells CSVAQGNTEAFF. CDR3 DNA sequence: TGCAGCGTTGCCCAGGGGAACACTGAAGCTTTCTTT.

V gene TRBV4-1 combines with J gene TRBJ1-2; D uncertain. V dropped 4 bases and J dropped 4 bases, with 13 bases sitting between them. Per the germline V gene, CDR1 is MGHRA and CDR2 is YSYEKL. The CDR3 sequence is 14 residues long. The CDR3 sequence is CASSPSTVSYGYTF. In DNA, the CDR3 is TGCGCCAGCAGCCCGTCCACAGTGTCCTATGGCTACACCTTC.

The chain joins TRBV5-1 to TRBJ2-3, with 7 bases aligning to TRBD1. CDR1 SGHRS and CDR2 YFSETQ come from the germline V gene. The V gene end was trimmed by 0 bases and the J gene end by 7 bases; junction bases not matched to a gene: 17. The CDR3 spans 18 residues. The CDR3 region has the DNA TGCGCCAGCAGCTTGGGAATATTGAGGGGGCCAAGGGGATATACGCAGTATTTT. Translation gives CASSLGILRGPRGYTQYF.

The chain combines TRBV4-1 with TRBJ1-2; D is uncertain. The CDR3 totals 14 residues. The germline gives CDR1 MGHRA, CDR2 YSYEKL. The germline V and J ends were trimmed by 1 base and 8 bases, with 14 bases remaining between them. CDR3 in amino acids: CASSQGYGDGGYTF. The CDR3 DNA sequence: TGCGCCAGCAGCCAAGGTTACGGGGATGGGGGCTACACCTTC.

The chain is built from TRBV7-9 and TRBJ2-1; TRBD1 matches at 8 bases. V gave up 4 bases and J gave up 9 bases; unmatched junction bases: 8. CDR1 is SEHNR and CDR2 is FQNEAQ in the germline V gene (reference sequence). This CDR3 spans 14 amino acids. The CDR3 DNA follows: TGTGCCAGCAGCTGGTGGACAGGGACCGGTGAGCAGTTCTTC. Translation: CASSWWTGTGEQFF.

The chain links TRBV18 to TRBJ2-1; no clear D gene. The V gene's germline CDR1 is KGHSH and CDR2 LQKENI. The CDR3 runs to 16 residues. V was trimmed by 0 bases and J by 0 bases, leaving 9 bases between them. CDR3 region: CASSPPSKSSYNEQFF. In DNA form, the CDR3 reads TGTGCCAGCTCACCACCTTCTAAGAGCTCCTACAATGAGCAGTTCTTC.

The chain carries TRBV6-5 and TRBJ1-6, with a weak D call TRBD1 (6 bases). Germline assignment: CDR1 MNHEY and CDR2 SVGAGI. The ends were cut back, 5 bases at V and 10 bases at J, with 12 bases in the middle. The CDR3 loop spans 13 amino acids. DNA of the CDR3: TGTGCCAGCAGTAACAGGGATTACTCACCCCTCCACTTT. Its protein is CASSNRDYSPLHF.

The chain recombines TRBV11-2 with TRBJ2-7; 10 bases are a match to TRBD1. This CDR3 has 15 residues. The germline V gene encodes CDR1 SGHAT and CDR2 FQNNGV. V was pared by 7 bases and J by 4 bases, with 10 bases of the junction left unmatched. CDR3 region: CASTTGTGEGYEQYF. The CDR3 region has the DNA TGTGCCAGCACCACCGGGACAGGGGAGGGATACGAGCAGTACTTC.

This chain joins TRBV12-3 or TRBV12-4 and TRBJ2-7, with TRBD1 matching over 8 bases. The CDR3 runs to 13 residues. With 1 base clipped from V and 4 bases from J, the junction kept 0 bases outside the gene matches. CDR3 in amino acids: CASSLGTGYEQYF. In DNA form, the CDR3 reads TGTGCCAGCAGTTTAGGGACAGGGTACGAGCAGTACTTC.

The chain couples TRBV10-3 to TRBJ1-5; D call uncertain. Germline values: CDR1 ENHRY, CDR2 SYGVKD. The CDR3 consists of 15 residues. V lost 3 bases and J lost 7, with 16 bases in between. CDR3 DNA sequence: TGTGCCATCAGTGATTTCGAAGGGCCTAGCCAGCCCCAGCATTTT. It is translated as CAISDFEGPSQPQHF.

This clone occurred a few times. The rearrangement joins TRBV5-5 to TRBJ2-1; tentative D call: TRBD2 (5 bases). The CDR3 loop spans 13 amino acids. V was cut by 6 bases and J by 8 bases, with 15 bases left in between. Germline V gene data show CDR1 as SGHKS and CDR2 as YYEKEE (reference sequence). Written as DNA, the CDR3 is TGTGCCAGCAACGGGATCCCCTTCGATGAGCAGTTCTTC. It is translated as CASNGIPFDEQFF.

The chain has TRBV5-1 and TRBJ1-1; D is unresolved. This CDR3 is built from 14 residues. Trimming stripped 4 bases from V and 4 bases from J, with 14 bases between. Per the germline V gene, CDR1 is SGHRS and CDR2 is YFSETQ. The chain's CDR3 is CASSPGLGGTEAFF. CDR3 DNA: TGCGCCAGCAGCCCAGGACTTGGAGGCACTGAAGCTTTCTTT. The full variable domain, completed using reference TRBV5-1 and TRBJ1-1, is KAGVTQTPRYLIKTRGQQVTLSCSPISGHRSVSWYQQTPGQGLQFLFEYFSETQRNKGNFPGRFSGRQFSNSRSEMNVSTLELGDSALYLCASSPGLGGTEAFFGQGTRLTVV.